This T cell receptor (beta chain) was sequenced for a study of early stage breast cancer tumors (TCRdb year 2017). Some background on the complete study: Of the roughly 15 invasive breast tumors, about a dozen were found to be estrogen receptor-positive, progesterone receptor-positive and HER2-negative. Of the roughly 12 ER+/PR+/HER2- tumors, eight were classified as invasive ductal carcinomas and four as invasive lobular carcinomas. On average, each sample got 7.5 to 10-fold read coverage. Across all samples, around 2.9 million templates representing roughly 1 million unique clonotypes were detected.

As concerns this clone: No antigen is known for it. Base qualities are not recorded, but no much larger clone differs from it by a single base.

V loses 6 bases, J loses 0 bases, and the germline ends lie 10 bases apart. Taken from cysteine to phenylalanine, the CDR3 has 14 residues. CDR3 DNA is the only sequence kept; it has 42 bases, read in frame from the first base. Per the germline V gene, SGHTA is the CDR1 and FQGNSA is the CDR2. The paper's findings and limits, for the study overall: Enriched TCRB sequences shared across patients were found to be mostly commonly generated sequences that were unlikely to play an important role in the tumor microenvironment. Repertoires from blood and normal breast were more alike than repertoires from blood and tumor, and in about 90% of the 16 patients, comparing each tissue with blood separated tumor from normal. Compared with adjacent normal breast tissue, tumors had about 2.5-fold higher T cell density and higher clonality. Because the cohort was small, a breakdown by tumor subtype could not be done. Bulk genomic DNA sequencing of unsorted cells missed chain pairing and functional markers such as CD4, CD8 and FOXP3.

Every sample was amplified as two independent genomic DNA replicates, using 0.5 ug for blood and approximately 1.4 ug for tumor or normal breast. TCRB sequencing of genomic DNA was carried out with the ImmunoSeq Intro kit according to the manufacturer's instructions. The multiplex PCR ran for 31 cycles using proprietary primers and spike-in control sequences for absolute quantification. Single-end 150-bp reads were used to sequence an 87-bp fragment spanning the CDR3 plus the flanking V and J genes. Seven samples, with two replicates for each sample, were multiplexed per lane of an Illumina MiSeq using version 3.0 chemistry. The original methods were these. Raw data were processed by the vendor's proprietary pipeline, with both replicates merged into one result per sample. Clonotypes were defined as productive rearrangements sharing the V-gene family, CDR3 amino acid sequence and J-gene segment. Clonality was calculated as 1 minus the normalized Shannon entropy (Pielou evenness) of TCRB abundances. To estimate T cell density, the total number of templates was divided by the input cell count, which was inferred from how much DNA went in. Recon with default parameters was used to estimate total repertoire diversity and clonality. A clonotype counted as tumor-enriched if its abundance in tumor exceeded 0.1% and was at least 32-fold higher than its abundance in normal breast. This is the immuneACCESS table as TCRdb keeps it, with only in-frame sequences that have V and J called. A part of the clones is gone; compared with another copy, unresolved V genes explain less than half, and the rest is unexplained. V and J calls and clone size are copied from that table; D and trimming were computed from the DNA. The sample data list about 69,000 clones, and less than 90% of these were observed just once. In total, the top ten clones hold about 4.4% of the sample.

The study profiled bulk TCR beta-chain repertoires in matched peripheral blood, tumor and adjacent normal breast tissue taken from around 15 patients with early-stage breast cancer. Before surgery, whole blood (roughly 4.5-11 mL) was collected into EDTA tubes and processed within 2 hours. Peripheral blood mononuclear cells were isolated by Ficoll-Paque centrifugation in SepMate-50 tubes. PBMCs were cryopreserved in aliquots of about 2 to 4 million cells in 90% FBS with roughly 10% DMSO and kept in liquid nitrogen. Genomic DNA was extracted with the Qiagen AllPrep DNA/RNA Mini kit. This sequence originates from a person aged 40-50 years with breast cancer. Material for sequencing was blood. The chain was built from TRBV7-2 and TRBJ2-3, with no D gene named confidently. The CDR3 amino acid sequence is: CASSSIISTDTQYF. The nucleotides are TGTGCCAGCAGTTCGATCATAAGCACAGATACGCAGTATTTT.